This T cell receptor beta chain stems from a study of blood T cell repertoires in COVID-19. Sequencing used immunoSEQ multiplex PCR; TCRdb keeps in-frame clones, though not all of them. The data contain roughly 80,000 clones, more than 70% of them singletons. This CDR3 comprises 17 residues. Trimming stripped 0 bases from V and 2 bases from J, with 18 bases between. Per germline, CDR1 SGHDT and CDR2 YYEEEE. This receptor was identified in a man in his sixties or seventies with active or convalescent COVID-19. V usage is TRBV5-6 and J usage is TRBJ2-7; a weak D match, TRBD2 (6 bases). The specimen sequenced was peripheral blood. The CDR3 reads CASSLGRSGRFAYEQYF. The CDR3 DNA reads TGTGCCAGCAGCTTGGGTAGGTCAGGGAGGTTTGCCTACGAGCAGTACTTC.